This T cell receptor (beta chain) stems from a study of T-cell memory formation after mild COVID-19. Between the trimmed V and J ends, which lost 7 bases and 2 bases, there was a span of 21 bases. Looked up from germline, CDR1 is SGHRS and CDR2 is YFSETQ. The length of the CDR3 is 16 residues. MiXCR was run by TCRdb on the 5' RACE reads, yielding one entry per CDR3 protein. The table records roughly 450,000 distinct CDR3 sequences, 18% of them present only once. The TCR comes from an adult woman who had mild COVID-19 (a few samples of this study predate the infection). Cell type and time point are not known. The V and J genes are TRBV5-1 and TRBJ1-2; D is undetermined. Sequences were obtained from PBMCs or a T cell subset sorted from them (not recorded which). CDR3: CASEGFLLLPNYGYTF. The CDR3, as DNA: TGCGCCAGCGAGGGCTTTCTCCTTCTCCCAAACTATGGCTACACCTTC.